These 8 T cell receptor beta chains share one sample of origin, sequenced in a study of T cells after yellow fever vaccination. TCRdb reanalysed the 5' RACE reads using MiXCR and keeps one entry per CDR3 protein. The profile shows around 30,000 distinct CDR3 sequences, 6.3% of them singletons. The sequenced sample was PBMCs, either bulk or a sorted T-cell subset (CD4+, CD8+, memory, or dextramer-sorted; not recorded which), obtained on the day of the yellow fever booster vaccination. These receptor sequences come from a man aged 25 to 40 who received the YFV17D yellow fever vaccine.

This clonotype appeared many times. The CDR3 reads CASSVLAWGSYNEQFF. Here the CDR3 DNA reads TGTGCCAGCAGCGTCTTAGCGTGGGGCTCCTACAATGAGCAGTTCTTC. This chain links TRBV9 with TRBJ2-1; TRBD2 might be the D (5 bases). Germline CDR1 is SGDLS and CDR2 is YYNGEE. The CDR3 length is 16 residues. Trimming took 2 bases from V and 0 from J, leaving 12 bases between them.

The chain has TRBV7-2 and TRBJ2-1; 9 positions match TRBD2. In germline, CDR1 is SGHTA, CDR2 FQGNSA. The CDR3 loop spans 14 amino acids. With V trimmed by 5 bases and J by 6 bases, 5 bases remained unmatched. The CDR3: CASSRSSGVNEQFF. In DNA form, the CDR3 reads TGTGCCAGCAGCAGATCTAGCGGGGTCAATGAGCAGTTCTTC.

The DNA for the CDR3 is TGTGCCAGCAGTTTATCGGGGACAGGGTCCGGGGAGCTGTTTTTT. This codes for CASSLSGTGSGELFF. J is TRBJ2-2 and V is TRBV27, with TRBD1 matching over 9 bases. Trimming took 0 bases from V and 6 from J; bases not matched to a gene: 2. The CDR3 has 15 residues. Per germline, CDR1 MNHEY and CDR2 SMNVEV (reference sequence).

The J gene is TRBJ2-3, the V gene TRBV18; TRBD1 matches at 8 bases. Losses at the gene ends were 2 bases for V and 1 base for J; bases not matched to a gene: 5. Germline lookup yields CDR1 KGHSH and CDR2 LQKENI. The CDR3 loop spans 16 amino acids. The CDR3 DNA reads TGTGCCAGCTCACCAAGGCAGGGGGCTGGCACAGATACGCAGTATTTT. Residues: CASSPRQGAGTDTQYF.

This clonotype occurred many times. The gene calls are TRBV5-1 and TRBJ2-7, with 7 bases that match TRBD2. V dropped 1 base and J dropped 9; count of bases not matched to a gene: 19. The CDR3 sequence is 17 residues long. Germline assignment: CDR1 SGHRS and CDR2 YFSETQ. The CDR3 DNA reads TGCGCCAGCAGCTTGCTGAGCCGACGAACGACTAGCTCTACGCAGTACTTC. Translation gives CASSLLSRRTTSSTQYF.

This clonotype was seen repeatedly, ten times or more. The chain carries TRBV12-3 or TRBV12-4 and TRBJ2-5; 8 bases match TRBD2. The CDR3 covers 15 residues. Trimming took 3 bases from V and 2 from J; bases not matched to a gene: 5. CDR3: CASSFGLARQETQYF. CDR3 coding DNA: TGTGCCAGCAGTTTTGGACTAGCTAGGCAAGAGACCCAGTACTTC.

This clonotype was seen ten or more times. This rearrangement joins TRBV9 to TRBJ1-1, with TRBD1 as a possible D gene (5 bases). Per germline, CDR1 SGDLS and CDR2 YYNGEE. Between the trimmed V and J ends, which lost 4 bases and 1 base, there was a span of 11 bases. The CDR3 has 14 residues. The CDR3 region is CASSPQTANTEAFF. The CDR3 DNA sequence: TGTGCCAGCAGCCCGCAGACAGCGAACACTGAAGCTTTCTTT.

This chain connects TRBV10-3 to TRBJ1-1; D is possibly TRBD1 (6 bases). The CDR3 is 12 amino acids. The ends were cut back, 8 bases at V and 5 bases at J, with 12 bases in the middle. CDR1 ENHRY and CDR2 SYGVKD come from the germline V gene. The CDR3 spells CAIGGAETEAFF. The CDR3 DNA sequence: TGTGCCATCGGGGGGGCAGAGACTGAAGCTTTCTTT.